This TCR beta chain was identified during a study of cytomegalovirus exposure and HLA in healthy donors. General study findings and limits: Researchers reported in a later analysis that common viral pathogens appeared linked to several top clusters.

The PCR was carried out with 60 Vbeta primers and 13 Jbeta primers. Produced via immunoSEQ multiplex PCR; TCRdb's table is partial and in-frame only. The sample yields 95,000 to 150,000 clones, approximately 65% seen once. In germline, CDR1 is GTSNPN, CDR2 SVGIG (reference sequence). This CDR3 is built from 14 residues. This clone was counted only a few times. Its antigen is undetermined. The V and J genes are TRBV30 and TRBJ2-1; 8 nucleotides line up with TRBD2. The sequenced sample consisted of PBMCs. This TCR came from a man aged 18 to 29 in good health and CMV-seronegative. CDR3: CAISGRAQYNEQFF. CDR3 nucleotide sequence: TGTGCTATATCCGGGAGGGCTCAATACAATGAGCAGTTCTTC.